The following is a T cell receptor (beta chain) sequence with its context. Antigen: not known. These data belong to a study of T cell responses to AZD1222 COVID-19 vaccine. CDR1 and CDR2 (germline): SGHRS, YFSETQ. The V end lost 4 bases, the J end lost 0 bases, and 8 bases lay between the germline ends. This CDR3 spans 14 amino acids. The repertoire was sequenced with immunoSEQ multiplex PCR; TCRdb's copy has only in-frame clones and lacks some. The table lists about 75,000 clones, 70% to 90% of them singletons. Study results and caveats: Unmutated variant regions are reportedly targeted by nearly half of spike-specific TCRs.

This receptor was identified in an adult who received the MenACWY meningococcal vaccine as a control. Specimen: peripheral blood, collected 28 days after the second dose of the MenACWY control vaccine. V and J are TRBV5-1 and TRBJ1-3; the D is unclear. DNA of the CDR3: TGCGCCAGCAGCGGCGGGAACTCTGGAAACACCATATATTTT. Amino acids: CASSGGNSGNTIYF. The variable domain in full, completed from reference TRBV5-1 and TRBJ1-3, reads KAGVTQTPRYLIKTRGQQVTLSCSPISGHRSVSWYQQTPGQGLQFLFEYFSETQRNKGNFPGRFSGRQFSNSRSEMNVSTLELGDSALYLCASSGGNSGNTIYFGEGSWLTVV.